This entry concerns a single T cell receptor (beta chain). This clonotype was observed a handful of times. Its recognized antigen is unknown. Qualities for individual bases were not recorded, and no much larger clone is one base off. CDR1 and CDR2 are drawn from the germline V gene (reference sequence): DFQATT, SNEGSKA. V is pruned by 3 bases and J by 3 bases, leaving 13 bases of the junction without a gene match. CDR3 length: 17 amino acids, cysteine to phenylalanine. Only the CDR3 part of the read is kept: 51 bases, read in frame from the first base. The data are from a study of blood T cells in healthy people across ages (dated by TCRdb to the mid-2010s). With regard to the full study: In model experiments, template switching captured roughly one uniquely barcoded TCR beta cDNA molecule for every two T cells. Age-related changes in TCR beta repertoire diversity were measured in the study by deep sequencing normalized with unique cDNA molecular identifiers. The donors were divided into four age groups: young (average about 15 years), middle-aged (around 41), aged (approximately 59) and long-lived (about 90). Donors of different ages were randomly distributed across sequencing lanes to avoid experimental bias. Two additional independent replicas of 1 million unique cDNA reads from the same blood draw were analyzed for two donors (one aged 18 to 30 and one aged 80 or older). Study-wide conclusions, independent of this receptor: Because donor CMV infection status was unknown, age-related changes in expanded clonotypes were potentially confounded. Observed TCR beta diversity correlated strongly with the percentage of naive T cells measured by flow cytometry. Estimates of total diversity based on one million sequenced T cells were considered lower bounds and underestimates. As age increased, observed TCR beta diversity per million T cells dropped in a roughly linear way, and a significant reduction was already evident by age 40. Compared with the aged group, the long-lived group had more naive CD4+ T cells, fewer expanded clones and increased TCR diversity, a pattern suggesting age selection. Conclusive comparison of naive and antigen-experienced compartments was prevented by the profiling of bulk unsorted PBMCs.

The method was 5' RACE. TCRdb names Illumina HiSeq 2500 as the instrument used. The second PCR ran for roughly 7 to 12 cycles and used a J-beta primer mix along with a sample-barcoded 5' primer. Each TCR beta cDNA molecule received a unique molecular identifier from a template-switch 5' adaptor carrying 12 random nucleotides. Each sample yielded at least 3 million CDR3-containing paired-end reads. The Mint cDNA synthesis kit, primed by a TRBC-specific oligonucleotide, was used to synthesize first-strand cDNA from all RNA. Following uracil-DNA glycosylase treatment, all cDNA underwent a first 18-cycle PCR with the universal primers M1SS and BC2_uni_R. In the source study's methods: For normalization, 1 million high-quality reads, each with a distinct molecular identifier, were randomly selected from each sample. Reads sharing molecular identifiers were discarded rather than binned into consensus sequences. MiTCR, run with a Q25 quality threshold and the strictest error-elimination algorithm, handled CDR3 identification, clonotype clustering and error correction. Lower-bound total TCR beta diversity was estimated with a nonparametric unseen species model using Euler transformation. In TCRdb, the public reads were trimmed at Q25 with fastp and aligned with MiXCR, with productive beta chains retained. Here each entry gathers all rows of one CDR3 protein and keeps the most common genes and DNA. What appears here as the V and J calls and clone size reflects TCRdb's work, not the paper's. In all, the sample holds 800,000 to 950,000 distinct CDR3 sequences, and 48% of those were seen once. Of the sample, 13% falls within the top ten clones.

Systemically healthy Caucasian individuals from Russia, 39 in total and aged roughly 6 to 100 years, were included as donors. About 10 milliliters of peripheral blood were drawn from each donor into EDTA-treated Vacutainer tubes. Ficoll-Paque density-gradient centrifugation was used to isolate PBMCs, with at least 6.5 million per sample. Trizol reagent was used to extract total RNA from PBMCs, with at least 5 micrograms per sample. For every donor, flow cytometry on a PBMC aliquot measured the percentage of naive CD45RAhigh/CD27high T cells. The specimen was blood. The source is a young man in good health. The V and J genes are TRBV20-1 and TRBJ2-3, with 9 bases in between that match TRBD2. Here the CDR3 is given as CSASPYSGGLETDTQYF. The nucleotides are TGCAGTGCTAGCCCCTATAGCGGGGGTCTCGAAACAGATACGCAGTATTTT.